These T cell receptor beta chains were read from a single sample in a study of cytomegalovirus exposure and HLA in healthy donors. Clones were sequenced by immunoSEQ multiplex PCR, and TCRdb holds only the in-frame ones, with some missing. The sample yields around 300,000 clones, approximately 86% seen once. Sequencing used PBMCs. The source is a man aged 25-45 years in good health and CMV-seronegative. Both conserved end residues are part of each CDR3. Fields, in order: V gene, clone size, J gene, D gene, CDR3 DNA, CDR3 protein. D genes are given only for firm matches. A row's size may be missing; if present it is once, few, many or a size class.

v_gene: TRBV19
abundance: NA
j_gene: TRBJ2-1
d_gene: NA
CDR3nt: TGTGCCAGCCGAGGGGGTTCGTCCTACAATGAGCAGTTCTTC
CDR3aa: CASRGGSSYNEQFF

v_gene: TRBV2
abundance: NA
j_gene: TRBJ1-5
d_gene: NA
CDR3nt: TGTGCCAGCACCTTAGACAGAAGCCCCAATCAGCCCCAGCATTTT
CDR3aa: CASTLDRSPNQPQHF

v_gene: TRBV30
abundance: NA
j_gene: TRBJ1-5
d_gene: TRBD1
CDR3nt: TGTGCCTGGAGTGTCGGACAGGGGAGCAATCAGCCCCAGCATTTT
CDR3aa: CAWSVGQGSNQPQHF

v_gene: TRBV18
abundance: once
j_gene: TRBJ1-6
d_gene: TRBD1
CDR3nt: TGTGCCAGCGCCAGGGGGCCGTCACCCCTCCACTTT
CDR3aa: CASARGPSPLHF

v_gene: TRBV27
abundance: NA
j_gene: TRBJ2-7
d_gene: NA
CDR3nt: TGTGCCAGCAGTCCCCCCTTGGGGGGAAGGTTCTACGAGCAGTACTTC
CDR3aa: CASSPPLGGRFYEQYF

v_gene: TRBV13
abundance: NA
j_gene: TRBJ2-1
d_gene: NA
CDR3nt: TGTGCCAGCAGCGAACCCCGGGACATCAGCTCCTACAATGAGCAGTTCTTC
CDR3aa: CASSEPRDISSYNEQFF

v_gene: TRBV7-8
abundance: few
j_gene: TRBJ1-4
d_gene: NA
CDR3nt: TGTGCCAGCAGCTCCCGGGACTGGGATGAAAAACTGTTTTTT
CDR3aa: CASSSRDWDEKLFF

v_gene: TRBV6-1
abundance: NA
j_gene: TRBJ2-7
d_gene: TRBD1
CDR3nt: TGTGCCAGCAGTATTCGACAGGGGAACGAGCAGTACTTC
CDR3aa: CASSIRQGNEQYF

v_gene: TRBV6-1
abundance: NA
j_gene: TRBJ2-7
d_gene: TRBD1
CDR3nt: TGTGCCAGCAGTCAGACAGGGGGCATCTACGAGCAGTACTTC
CDR3aa: CASSQTGGIYEQYF

v_gene: TRBV11-2
abundance: NA
j_gene: TRBJ2-5
d_gene: TRBD2
CDR3nt: TGTGCCAGCAGCGGGGGGGATAAGGTACTATACCAAGAGACCCAGTACTTC
CDR3aa: CASSGGDKVLYQETQYF

v_gene: TRBV7-9
abundance: once
j_gene: TRBJ1-6
d_gene: NA
CDR3nt: TGTGCCAGCAGCTTAAGTACTTTCGATTCACCCCTCCACTTT
CDR3aa: CASSLSTFDSPLHF

v_gene: TRBV11-2
abundance: NA
j_gene: TRBJ2-3
d_gene: TRBD2
CDR3nt: TGTGCCAGCAGCTTAGGACTAGCATTGATGGATACGCAGTATTTT
CDR3aa: CASSLGLALMDTQYF

v_gene: TRBV5-1
abundance: NA
j_gene: TRBJ2-7
d_gene: NA
CDR3nt: TGCGCCAGCAGCTTACCGGGCAGGGGGGTACGCGAGCAGTACTTC
CDR3aa: CASSLPGRGVREQYF

v_gene: TRBV10-3
abundance: NA
j_gene: TRBJ1-5
d_gene: NA
CDR3nt: TGTGCCATCAGGGACAGTAGCGTCAATCAGCCCCAGCATTTT
CDR3aa: CAIRDSSVNQPQHF

v_gene: TRBV27
abundance: once
j_gene: TRBJ2-3
d_gene: TRBD2
CDR3nt: TGTGCCAGCAGAGACTATAGCGGGGGGGGAACAGATACGCAGTATTTT
CDR3aa: CASRDYSGGGTDTQYF

v_gene: TRBV5-4
abundance: NA
j_gene: TRBJ2-1
d_gene: NA
CDR3nt: TGTGCCAGCAATCAAGGGTCAGGGGCCTACAATGAGCAGTTCTTC
CDR3aa: CASNQGSGAYNEQFF

v_gene: TRBV23-1
abundance: NA
j_gene: TRBJ1-6
d_gene: NA
CDR3nt: TGCGCCAGCAGCCAAGGGAGTGGCGGGGGAGGCTCACCCCTCCACTTT
CDR3aa: CASSQGSGGGGSPLHF

v_gene: TRBV9
abundance: NA
j_gene: TRBJ2-3
d_gene: TRBD2
CDR3nt: TGTGCCAGCAGCGTGAAACTAGCGGGGCTAGATACGCAGTATTTT
CDR3aa: CASSVKLAGLDTQYF

v_gene: TRBV19
abundance: NA
j_gene: TRBJ2-7
d_gene: NA
CDR3nt: TGTGCCAGTAGTATAGGCCCGGGGTTGGAGCAGTACTTC
CDR3aa: CASSIGPGLEQYF

v_gene: TRBV6-6
abundance: NA
j_gene: TRBJ2-5
d_gene: NA
CDR3nt: TGTGCCAGCAGTTACTCTAGCGGGACCCAGTACTTC
CDR3aa: CASSYSSGTQYF

v_gene: TRBV6-5
abundance: NA
j_gene: TRBJ1-1
d_gene: TRBD1
CDR3nt: TGTGCCAGCAGTTTTCAACAGGGGGCCAACACTGAAGCTTTCTTT
CDR3aa: CASSFQQGANTEAFF

v_gene: TRBV30
abundance: NA
j_gene: TRBJ2-7
d_gene: TRBD1
CDR3nt: TGTGCCTGGAGTCGACGTAGGACAGGGGGCTACGAGCAGTACTTC
CDR3aa: CAWSRRRTGGYEQYF

v_gene: TRBV18
abundance: once
j_gene: TRBJ2-1
d_gene: TRBD2
CDR3nt: TGTGCCAGCTCACCGCCGGGACTAGCTGGTACTAGGGTCTTC
CDR3aa: CASSPPGLAGTRVF

v_gene: TRBV4-1
abundance: NA
j_gene: TRBJ2-3
d_gene: NA
CDR3nt: TGCGCCAGCAGCCAAGAAGACCGGACAGAAGCTACGCAGTATTTT
CDR3aa: CASSQEDRTEATQYF

v_gene: TRBV13
abundance: NA
j_gene: TRBJ2-7
d_gene: TRBD1
CDR3nt: TGTGCCAGCAGCTTAGGAAACAGGGGGCTCTACGAGCAGTACTTC
CDR3aa: CASSLGNRGLYEQYF

v_gene: TRBV30
abundance: NA
j_gene: TRBJ2-7
d_gene: NA
CDR3nt: TGTGCCTGGCATCCCGGGACACCAAACTACGAGCAGTACTTC
CDR3aa: CAWHPGTPNYEQYF

v_gene: TRBV30
abundance: NA
j_gene: TRBJ2-1
d_gene: TRBD1
CDR3nt: TGTGCCTGGAGTGTACCTGAGGGGGCAGGTACCGATGAGCAGTTCTTC
CDR3aa: CAWSVPEGAGTDEQFF

v_gene: TRBV5-6
abundance: NA
j_gene: TRBJ1-1
d_gene: TRBD1
CDR3nt: TGTGCCAGCAGCCATCGGCGGGACAGGGGGCTGGAAGCTTTCTTT
CDR3aa: CASSHRRDRGLEAFF

v_gene: TRBV2
abundance: once
j_gene: TRBJ2-6
d_gene: TRBD1
CDR3nt: TGTGCCAGCAGAACCCGGGACAGGGGATCTGGGGCCAACGTCCTGACTTTC
CDR3aa: CASRTRDRGSGANVLTF

v_gene: TRBV19
abundance: NA
j_gene: TRBJ2-7
d_gene: TRBD2
CDR3nt: TGTGCCAGTAGTCGGGGGGGGGTCGCCCACGAGCAGTACTTC
CDR3aa: CASSRGGVAHEQYF

v_gene: TRBV29-1
abundance: NA
j_gene: TRBJ2-1
d_gene: TRBD2
CDR3nt: TGCAGCGTCATTAGCGGGGGGCCTCTTAACTACAATGAGCAGTTCTTC
CDR3aa: CSVISGGPLNYNEQFF

v_gene: TRBV6-5
abundance: NA
j_gene: TRBJ1-6
d_gene: NA
CDR3nt: TGTGCCAGCAGACCAAGACAGCCTAATTCACCCCTCCACTTT
CDR3aa: CASRPRQPNSPLHF

v_gene: TRBV29-1
abundance: NA
j_gene: TRBJ1-2
d_gene: NA
CDR3nt: TGCAGCGTTGACGGGCGACAACAGGCTAACTATGGCTACACCTTC
CDR3aa: CSVDGRQQANYGYTF

v_gene: TRBV6-5
abundance: NA
j_gene: TRBJ1-1
d_gene: NA
CDR3nt: TGTGCCAGCAGCTCGAGGACAGCGAACACTGAAGCTTTCTTT
CDR3aa: CASSSRTANTEAFF

v_gene: TRBV10-3
abundance: once
j_gene: TRBJ1-1
d_gene: NA
CDR3nt: TGTGCCATCAGTGAGCTGGAGGTAAACACTGAAGCTTTCTTT
CDR3aa: CAISELEVNTEAFF

v_gene: TRBV19
abundance: NA
j_gene: TRBJ1-2
d_gene: NA
CDR3nt: TGTGCCAGTAGTATTGATTCCAGAATTAACTATGGCTACACCTTC
CDR3aa: CASSIDSRINYGYTF

v_gene: TRBV11-2
abundance: NA
j_gene: TRBJ1-3
d_gene: NA
CDR3nt: TGTGCCAGCAGCGCTCGAAACAGGGACTCTGGAAACACCATATATTTT
CDR3aa: CASSARNRDSGNTIYF

v_gene: TRBV2
abundance: once
j_gene: TRBJ2-3
d_gene: NA
CDR3nt: TGTGCCAGCAGTGAAGGGGGCTTCACAGATACGCAGTATTTT
CDR3aa: CASSEGGFTDTQYF

v_gene: TRBV5-1
abundance: NA
j_gene: TRBJ1-2
d_gene: NA
CDR3nt: TGCGCCAGCAGCTCCGGGGTTGGCTACACCTTC
CDR3aa: CASSSGVGYTF

v_gene: TRBV6-4
abundance: NA
j_gene: TRBJ2-5
d_gene: NA
CDR3nt: TGTGCCAGCAGTGAGCGGACGGAGGATCAAGAGACCCAGTACTTC
CDR3aa: CASSERTEDQETQYF

v_gene: TRBV2
abundance: NA
j_gene: TRBJ1-2
d_gene: NA
CDR3nt: TGTGCCAGCAGGGAGGGGTCCCCCTATGGCTACACCTTC
CDR3aa: CASREGSPYGYTF

v_gene: TRBV6-1
abundance: NA
j_gene: TRBJ2-2
d_gene: TRBD1
CDR3nt: TGTGCCGAAGGGGGCGCCCTATTTGGAGAGCTGTTTTTT
CDR3aa: CAEGGALFGELFF

v_gene: TRBV6-1
abundance: NA
j_gene: TRBJ2-5
d_gene: TRBD2
CDR3nt: TGTGCCAGCAGTGAGCCTAGCGGGGGAGAGACCCAGTACTTC
CDR3aa: CASSEPSGGETQYF

v_gene: TRBV15
abundance: NA
j_gene: TRBJ2-3
d_gene: TRBD2
CDR3nt: TGTGCCGTAGGTGGGCTAGCGGGGGGCCTCACAGATACGCAGTATTTT
CDR3aa: CAVGGLAGGLTDTQYF

v_gene: TRBV19
abundance: few
j_gene: TRBJ1-1
d_gene: TRBD1
CDR3nt: TGTGCCAGTAGTCGGGACAGGGGGCTGACTGAAGCTTTCTTT
CDR3aa: CASSRDRGLTEAFF

v_gene: TRBV5-6
abundance: NA
j_gene: TRBJ1-1
d_gene: NA
CDR3nt: TGTGCCAGCAGCTTGAAGGGGTTGAACACTGAAGCTTTCTTT
CDR3aa: CASSLKGLNTEAFF

v_gene: TRBV7-8
abundance: NA
j_gene: TRBJ2-3
d_gene: NA
CDR3nt: TGTGCCAGCAGCCCGGATCGGTACGGGAGAGATACGCAGTATTTT
CDR3aa: CASSPDRYGRDTQYF

v_gene: TRBV5-1
abundance: NA
j_gene: TRBJ2-2
d_gene: TRBD1
CDR3nt: TGCGCCAGCAGCTTGGACACAGGGGACACCGGGGAGCTGTTTTTT
CDR3aa: CASSLDTGDTGELFF

v_gene: TRBV5-1
abundance: NA
j_gene: TRBJ2-2
d_gene: NA
CDR3nt: TGCGCCAGCAGCCCGTACCTAAGGGGGACGGGCACCGGGGAGCTGTTTTTT
CDR3aa: CASSPYLRGTGTGELFF

v_gene: TRBV7-9
abundance: NA
j_gene: TRBJ2-3
d_gene: NA
CDR3nt: TGTGCCAGCGCAGGATCCGCCGGGGAAATTCGCACAGATACGCAGTATTTT
CDR3aa: CASAGSAGEIRTDTQYF

v_gene: TRBV4-1
abundance: NA
j_gene: TRBJ1-3
d_gene: TRBD1
CDR3nt: TGCGCCAGCAGCCAGGAGGGGCACAGGGGTTCTGGAAACACCATATATTTT
CDR3aa: CASSQEGHRGSGNTIYF

v_gene: TRBV18
abundance: once
j_gene: TRBJ1-6
d_gene: NA
CDR3nt: TGTGCCAGCTCACCATACAGTAATTCACCCCTCCACTTT
CDR3aa: CASSPYSNSPLHF

v_gene: TRBV4-1
abundance: NA
j_gene: TRBJ1-2
d_gene: NA
CDR3nt: TGCGCCAGCAGCCCTAGCTCAGTGGACTATGGCTACACCTTC
CDR3aa: CASSPSSVDYGYTF